This T cell receptor beta chain was profiled in a study of cytomegalovirus exposure and HLA in healthy donors. The table came from immunoSEQ multiplex PCR; TCRdb's copy has only in-frame clones and leaves some out. The profile shows some 330,000 clones, roughly 88% of them singletons. Trimming shortened V by 1 base and J by 5 bases, and 14 bases separated the two germline ends. This CDR3 comprises 14 residues. Germline CDR1 SQVTM, CDR2 ANQGSEA. This chain joins TRBV29-1 and TRBJ1-2; TRBD1 is a possible D gene (5 bases). The material sequenced was PBMCs. The clonotype originates from a woman under 30 in good health and CMV-seronegative. CDR3 DNA: TGCAGCGTTGAAGGGTCAGGGATAGGGTATGGCTACACCTTC. This codes for CSVEGSGIGYGYTF.